The clone carrying this T cell receptor beta chain was picked up one time. The antigen remains undetermined. These data are taken from a study of glioma-infiltrating T cells after dendritic cell vaccination. Notes on the study in general: The cohort had few patients with full blood and tumor sets.

Isocitrate dehydrogenase mutation was absent in all glioblastoma patients. The immunoSEQ assay amplified TCRB CDR3 from up to about 2 ug DNA. The primer mix had 60 V beta and 13 J beta primers. Libraries were prepared by immunoSEQ multiplex PCR; TCRdb keeps only in-frame clonotypes and omits some of them. The table records about 92,000 clones, 85% to 90% of them present only once. The V gene's germline CDR1 is MDHEN and CDR2 SYDVKM. V was pared by 6 bases and J by 6 bases, with 12 bases of the junction left unmatched. The length of the CDR3 is 16 residues. Here the sequenced sample was blood, taken before dendritic cell vaccination. The rearrangement uses TRBV28 and TRBJ2-1; 9 positions agree with TRBD2. This receptor was taken from a human donor with glioblastoma. CDR3 protein: CASSPTTSGDLNEQFF. Written as DNA, the CDR3 is TGTGCCAGCAGCCCAACGACTAGCGGAGACCTCAATGAGCAGTTCTTC.